The present entry profiles one TCR beta chain with its context. What it binds is unknown. Among the 120 subjects of the validation cohort, separate from the roughly 700-subject first cohort, were the donors. TCRdb keeps only in-frame clones here, not all; method: immunoSEQ multiplex PCR. This table holds 200,000 to 250,000 clones, around nine tenths found once. This entry comes from a study of cytomegalovirus exposure and HLA in healthy donors. Study observations and caveats: Reports described diagnosis of cytomegalovirus status by the classifier as highly specific and sensitive. In vitro assays verified that three CMV-associated chains recognized CMV antigens specifically.

The CDR3 runs to 15 residues. The junction had 5 bases not matched to a gene; V was cut back by 3 bases and J by 2 bases. Germline CDR1 reads MNHNS; CDR2 reads SASEGT. This sequence joins TRBV6-1 and TRBJ2-7; 9 bases map to TRBD2. The sample was PBMCs. The receptor's source is a woman aged 18-29 years in good health and CMV-seronegative. In DNA form, the CDR3 reads TGTGCCAGCAGTGAGGGACTAGCCGATACCTACGAGCAGTACTTC. This gives the protein CASSEGLADTYEQYF.